This paragraph reports one T cell receptor beta chain. This sample stems from a study of CD4+ T cells in melanoma. Germline V gene sequence: CDR1 LNHDA, CDR2 SQIVND (reference sequence). V lost 5 bases to trimming and J lost 0 bases, with 17 bases between them. This CDR3 region has 17 residues. Here immunoSEQ multiplex PCR was the method, and the copy in TCRdb shows in-frame clones only, minus some. The sample comprises about 22,000 clones, approximately 80% of which are singletons, and roughly 4% rests with the top ten. The chain joins TRBV19 to TRBJ1-3; D is ambiguous. Sequencing was done on a sample of cells from a culture (not recorded whether cultured in vitro). The receptor was derived from a human donor with melanoma. Here the CDR3 reads CASSPLGSLSSGNTIYF. For the CDR3, the DNA is TGTGCCAGTAGTCCCTTGGGCAGCCTGAGCTCTGGAAACACCATATATTTT.